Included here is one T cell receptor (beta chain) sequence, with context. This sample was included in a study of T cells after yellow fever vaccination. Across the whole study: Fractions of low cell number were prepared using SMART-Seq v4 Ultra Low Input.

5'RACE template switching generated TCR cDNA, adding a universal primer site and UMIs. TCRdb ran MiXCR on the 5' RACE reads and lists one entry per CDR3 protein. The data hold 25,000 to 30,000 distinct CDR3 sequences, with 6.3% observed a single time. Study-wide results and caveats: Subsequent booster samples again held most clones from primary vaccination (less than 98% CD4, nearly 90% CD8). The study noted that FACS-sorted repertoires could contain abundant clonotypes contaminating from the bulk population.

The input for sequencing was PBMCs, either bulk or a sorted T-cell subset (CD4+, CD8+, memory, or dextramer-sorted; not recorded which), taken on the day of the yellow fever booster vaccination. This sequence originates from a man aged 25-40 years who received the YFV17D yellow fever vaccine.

DNA for the CDR3: TGTGCCAGCAGCTTCGGGGGGCGCGGGCCCCAGCATTTT. Its protein product is CASSFGGRGPQHF. This chain connects TRBV7-8 to TRBJ1-5, with D perhaps TRBD1 (6 bases). The CDR3 runs 13 residues. Trimming left V 3 bases short and J 9 bases short, with 12 bases between. The germline V gene has CDR1 SGHVS and CDR2 FQNEAQ.